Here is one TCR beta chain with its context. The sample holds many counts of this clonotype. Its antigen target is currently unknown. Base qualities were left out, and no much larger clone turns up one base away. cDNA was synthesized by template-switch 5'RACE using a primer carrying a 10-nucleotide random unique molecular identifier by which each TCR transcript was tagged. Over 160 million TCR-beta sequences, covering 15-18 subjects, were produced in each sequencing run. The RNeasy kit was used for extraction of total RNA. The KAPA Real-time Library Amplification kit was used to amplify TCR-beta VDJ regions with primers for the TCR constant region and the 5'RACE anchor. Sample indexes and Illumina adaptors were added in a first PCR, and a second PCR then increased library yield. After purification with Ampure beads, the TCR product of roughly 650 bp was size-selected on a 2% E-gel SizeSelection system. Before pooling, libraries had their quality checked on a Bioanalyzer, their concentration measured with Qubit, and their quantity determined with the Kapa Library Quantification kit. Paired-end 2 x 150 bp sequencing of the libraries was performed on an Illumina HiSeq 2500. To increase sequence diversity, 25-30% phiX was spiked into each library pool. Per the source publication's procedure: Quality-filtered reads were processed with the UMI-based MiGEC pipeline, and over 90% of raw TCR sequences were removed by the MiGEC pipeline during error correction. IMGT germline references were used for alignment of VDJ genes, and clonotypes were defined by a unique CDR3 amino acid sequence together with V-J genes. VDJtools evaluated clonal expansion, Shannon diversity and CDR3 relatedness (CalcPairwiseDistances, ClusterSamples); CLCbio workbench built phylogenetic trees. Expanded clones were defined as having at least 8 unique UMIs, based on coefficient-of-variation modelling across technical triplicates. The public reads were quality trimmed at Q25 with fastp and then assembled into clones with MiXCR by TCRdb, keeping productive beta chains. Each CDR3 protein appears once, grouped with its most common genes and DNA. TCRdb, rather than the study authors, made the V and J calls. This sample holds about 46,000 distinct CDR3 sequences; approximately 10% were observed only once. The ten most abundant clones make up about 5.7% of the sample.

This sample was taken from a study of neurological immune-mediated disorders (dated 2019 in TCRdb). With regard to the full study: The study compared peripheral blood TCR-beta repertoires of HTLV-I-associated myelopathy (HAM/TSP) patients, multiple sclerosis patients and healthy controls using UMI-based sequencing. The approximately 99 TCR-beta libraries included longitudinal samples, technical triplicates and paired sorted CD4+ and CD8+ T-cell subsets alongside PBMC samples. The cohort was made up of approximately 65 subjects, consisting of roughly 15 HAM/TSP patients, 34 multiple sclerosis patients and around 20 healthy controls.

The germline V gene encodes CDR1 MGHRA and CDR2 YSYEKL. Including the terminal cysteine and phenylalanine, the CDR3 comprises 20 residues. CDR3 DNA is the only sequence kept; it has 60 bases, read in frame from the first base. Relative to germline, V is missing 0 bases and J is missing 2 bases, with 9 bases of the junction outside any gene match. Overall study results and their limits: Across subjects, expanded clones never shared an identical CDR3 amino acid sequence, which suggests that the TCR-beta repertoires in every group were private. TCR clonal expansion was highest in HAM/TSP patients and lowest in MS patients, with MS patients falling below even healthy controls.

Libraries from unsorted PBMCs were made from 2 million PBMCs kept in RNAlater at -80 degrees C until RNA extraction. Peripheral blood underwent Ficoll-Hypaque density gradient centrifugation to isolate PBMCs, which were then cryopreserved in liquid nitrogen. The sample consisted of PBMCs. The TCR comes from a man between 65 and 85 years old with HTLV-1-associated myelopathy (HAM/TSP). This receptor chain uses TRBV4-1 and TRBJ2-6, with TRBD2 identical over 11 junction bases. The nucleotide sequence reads TGCGCCAGCAGCCAAGAACTGACTAGCGGGGTCTCGGCTGGGGCCAACGTCCTGACTTTC. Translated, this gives CASSQELTSGVSAGANVLTF.